This T cell receptor (beta chain) was observed in a study of CD8 T cells in Susac syndrome (dated by TCRdb to the late 2010s). At the level of the whole study: Among the sequenced Susac syndrome patients, five or six had clinically active disease and 8 or 9 were in clinical remission. Whether CD8+ T cell activation and differentiation in Susac syndrome was antigen driven was tested using repertoire sequencing. At the time of blood withdrawal, Susac syndrome patients were either therapy-naive, taking corticosteroids (with some also receiving IVIg), or on IVIg alone. What the work shows at the level of the full study, not this receptor alone: The study acknowledged that relatively few individuals were included in the TCR sequencing and HLA analysis. The CD4+ T cell repertoire of patients with Susac syndrome showed no detectable clonal expansion.

The CDR3 covers 15 residues, taking in both the cysteine and the phenylalanine. Only the CDR3 portion is preserved as DNA: 45 bases, with reading frame beginning at the first base. From a lookup of the germline V gene, CDR1 and CDR2 are WSHSY and SAAADI. Trimming accounts for 0 bases at V and 8 bases at J, while the number of junction bases matched to no gene is 6. RNA was extracted with the RNeasy kit and roughly 0.45 to 1 ug was reverse transcribed using random hexamers. TCR beta CDR3 regions were amplified with the immunoSEQ multiplex PCR assay covering 54 Vbeta and 13 Jbeta segments. To correct PCR amplification bias, a synthetic template baseline was used for both primer optimization and computational correction. Regarding the original processing steps: Reads were annotated to V, D and J genes per IMGT and analyzed with immunoSEQ Analyzer, keeping only productive sequences. Clonality was computed as one minus Shannon entropy normalized by log2 of the number of productive unique sequences. For each patient and control, public and private clones were evaluated within the 100 most prevalent clones. Susac-specific clones were defined as absent from healthy and MS cohorts, 1052 published viral clones and other ImmuneACCESS disease sequences. The raw public data were reprocessed by TCRdb itself: fastp quality trimming at Q25, MiXCR clonotype calling, in-frame beta chains only. Here each entry gathers all rows of one CDR3 protein and keeps the most common genes and DNA. These V and J calls are TCRdb output, not the study's own analysis. This sample has 210,000 or so distinct CDR3 sequences in its table, and about 94% of those were observed once. The ten biggest clones cover around 0.15% of the sample.

Peripheral blood CD8+ and CD4+ T cells from healthy donors, Susac syndrome patients and multiple sclerosis patients were profiled using high-throughput TCR beta sequencing. The Susac syndrome patients fulfilled recently defined diagnostic criteria for definite or probable disease. Bulk CD8+ and CD4+ T cells were purified by magnetic negative isolation, whereas CD8+ TEMRA cells were enriched by FACS. Blood was collected in EDTA tubes and processed within 24 hours, with PBMCs isolated through density gradient centrifugation. PBMCs intended for TCR sequencing were frozen in liquid nitrogen and were later thawed in a 37 degrees C water bath. A purity of at least 90% was achieved for sorted or isolated CD4+, CD8+ and CD8+ TEMRA cells. In the case of this clonotype: The antigen it recognizes is unknown. No base qualities exist here, and no much larger clone lies one base off it.

The V and J segments used are TRBV10-2 and TRBJ2-3; 9 junctional bases match TRBD2. The sequence came from a human donor with Susac syndrome. Input material: CD4+ T cells from PBMCs. The DNA reads TGCGCCAGCAGTGAGTCGGGTAGCGGGGGAGGTACGCAGTATTTT. Translated, it gives CASSESGSGGGTQYF.